The 32 T cell receptor beta chains presented below share a single source sample, sequenced in a study of cytomegalovirus exposure and HLA in healthy donors. 60 Vbeta and 13 Jbeta primers were used in PCR. Here immunoSEQ multiplex PCR was the method, and the copy in TCRdb shows in-frame clones only, minus some. The data contain roughly 150,000 clones, around 83% of them singletons. Sequenced sample: PBMCs. Source of these receptors: a girl aged 2-15 years in good health and CMV-seropositive.

The chain combines TRBV27 with TRBJ1-2, with D unclear. Germline V gene sequence: CDR1 MNHEY, CDR2 SMNVEV (reference sequence). This CDR3 has 13 residues. V gave up 4 bases and J gave up 8 bases, with 14 bases separating them. Here the CDR3 reads CASSYQSSGGYTF. The CDR3, as DNA: TGTGCCAGCAGTTATCAGTCGAGCGGGGGCTACACCTTC.

This rearrangement joins TRBV30 to TRBJ1-2; D unclear. With 0 bases removed from V and 7 bases from J, the gap between germline ends came to 12 bases. The CDR3 sequence is 13 residues long. The germline V gene has CDR1 GTSNPN and CDR2 SVGIG (reference sequence). The DNA of the CDR3 is TGTGCCTGGAGTGTTGATTACCGGAGTGGCTACACCTTC. It codes for CAWSVDYRSGYTF. Full variable domain (missing parts from reference TRBV30 and TRBJ1-2): SQTIHQWPATLVQPVGSPLSLECTVEGTSNPNLYWYRQAAGRGLQLLFYSVGIGQISSEVPQNLSASRPQDRQFILSSKKLLLSDSGFYLCAWSVDYRSGYTFGSGTRLTVV.

The chain is built from TRBV25-1 and TRBJ2-7; weak D call: TRBD2 (5 bases). The V end lost 4 bases, the J end lost 4 bases, and 20 bases lay between the germline ends. This CDR3 has 16 amino acids. Germline CDR1 MGHDK, CDR2 SYGVNS. The CDR3 DNA reads as TGTGCCAGCAGTGGGACGTCCGGGGTTATATGGTACGAGCAGTACTTC. Its protein is CASSGTSGVIWYEQYF.

V gene TRBV27 combines with J gene TRBJ2-1; 12 nucleotides agree with TRBD2. Germline CDR1 reads MNHEY; CDR2 reads SMNVEV (reference sequence). The ends lost 6 bases at V and 4 bases at J; junction bases unmatched: 4. The CDR3 spans 15 residues. CDR3 in DNA: TGTGCCAGCAGCCGCGGGACTAGCGGGTACAATGAGCAGTTCTTC. This translates into CASSRGTSGYNEQFF.

The genes are TRBV4-1 and TRBJ2-2, with 9 bases matching TRBD2. The CDR3 is made up of 16 amino acids. The J segment lost 5 bases and the V segment lost 3 bases, leaving 7 bases of the junction unmatched. In germline, CDR1 is MGHRA, CDR2 YSYEKL. The CDR3 bases are TGCGCCAGCAGCCATAGGCGGGAGGGCCGGACCGGGGAGCTGTTTTTT. It translates to CASSHRREGRTGELFF.

This chain connects TRBV13 to TRBJ2-5; 9 bases line up with TRBD2. The CDR3 is 14 amino acids. Germline CDR1 reads PRHDT; CDR2 reads FYEKMQ (reference sequence). The V segment lost 4 bases and the J segment 4 bases; nucleotides outside the gene matches: 4. The CDR3 protein is CASSSVAGVETQYF. CDR3 in DNA: TGTGCCAGCAGCTCCGTAGCGGGAGTAGAGACCCAGTACTTC.

In nucleotides, the CDR3 is TGTGCCAGCGTCCAGGCGCCTTTCTATAGCAATCAGCCCCAGCATTTT. Translated, it gives CASVQAPFYSNQPQHF. The chain combines TRBV28 with TRBJ1-5; D remains ambiguous. The CDR3 is 16 residues long. Germline V gene lookup returns CDR1 MDHEN and CDR2 SYDVKM. The germline V and J ends were trimmed by 8 bases and 0 bases, with 17 bases remaining between them.

V and J are TRBV5-1 and TRBJ2-7; no definite D call. V lost 0 bases and J lost 2, with 9 bases in between. CDR3 length: 14 amino acids. Germline CDR1 reads SGHRS; CDR2 reads YFSETQ. The CDR3 sequence is CASSLAEATYEQYF. DNA of the CDR3: TGCGCCAGCAGCTTGGCCGAGGCAACCTACGAGCAGTACTTC.

The gene calls are TRBV6-4 and TRBJ2-3; 7 positions match TRBD2. Germline values: CDR1 MRHNA, CDR2 SNTAGT. After removal of 3 bases from V and 4 bases from J, the junction contained 7 bases not matched to a gene. CDR3 length equals 15 residues. CDR3 protein: CASSDSGGSADTQYF. For the CDR3, the DNA is TGTGCCAGCAGTGATAGTGGCGGGAGTGCAGATACGCAGTATTTT.

This chain connects TRBV27 to TRBJ1-5, with TRBD1 as a possible D gene (6 bases). The V and J ends lost 6 bases and 0 bases respectively, with 12 bases between them. Germline-derived CDR1 and CDR2 are MNHEY and SMNVEV (reference sequence). This CDR3 has 15 residues. CDR3 loop: CASRDSFYSNQPQHF. The CDR3 region has the DNA TGTGCCAGCAGGGACAGCTTCTATAGCAATCAGCCCCAGCATTTT.

V gene TRBV30 combines with J gene TRBJ2-3; D is possibly TRBD2 (5 bases). Germline CDR1 and CDR2: GTSNPN and SVGIG (reference sequence). This CDR3 region has 11 residues. Trimming took 7 bases from V and 3 from J, leaving 8 bases between them. This chain's CDR3 is CASRRTDTQYF. CDR3 DNA: TGTGCCTCCCGGAGGACAGATACGCAGTATTTT. Full variable domain (missing parts from reference TRBV30 and TRBJ2-3): SQTIHQWPATLVQPVGSPLSLECTVEGTSNPNLYWYRQAAGRGLQLLFYSVGIGQISSEVPQNLSASRPQDRQFILSSKKLLLSDSGFYLCASRRTDTQYFGPGTRLTVL.

The V gene is TRBV29-1, the J gene TRBJ1-1, with D possibly TRBD1 on 6 matching bases. Germline CDR1 reads SQVTM; CDR2 reads ANQGSEA. CDR3 length equals 13 residues. Trimming removed 6 bases from V and 6 bases from J, with 17 bases in between. The CDR3 region is CSVRTGQVAEAFF. Here the CDR3 DNA reads TGCAGCGTCAGAACGGGACAAGTCGCTGAAGCTTTCTTT.

The gene calls are TRBV6-5 and TRBJ2-1, with 10 bases fitting TRBD2. With 2 bases clipped from V and 8 bases from J, the junction kept 3 bases outside the gene matches. The CDR3 is made up of 14 amino acids. Germline V gene lookup returns CDR1 MNHEY and CDR2 SVGAGI. In DNA form, the CDR3 reads TGTGCCAGCAGTTACACTAGCGGGATTCATGAGCAGTTCTTC. As protein: CASSYTSGIHEQFF.

This chain joins TRBV28 and TRBJ2-7, with 8 nucleotides matching TRBD2. The junction had 6 bases not matched to a gene; V was cut back by 6 bases and J by 5 bases. Germline loops: CDR1 MDHEN, CDR2 SYDVKM. This CDR3 comprises 13 residues. CDR3 sequence: CASRRAGAHEQYF. The DNA of the CDR3 is TGTGCCAGCAGACGAGCGGGAGCCCACGAGCAGTACTTC.

The chain employs TRBV6-5 and TRBJ2-5, with D uncertain. Germline V lookup: CDR1 MNHEY, CDR2 SVGAGI. The CDR3 runs to 14 residues. The ends were cut back, 0 bases at V and 1 base at J, with 6 bases in the middle. The CDR3 region has the DNA TGTGCCAGCAGTTACTCGTACAGCCAAGAGACCCAGTACTTC. Encoded protein: CASSYSYSQETQYF.

This clone was observed a single time. The V gene is TRBV19, the J gene TRBJ1-2, with TRBD1 as a possible D gene (6 bases). Trimming left V 8 bases short and J 10 bases short, with 14 bases between. The CDR3 has 11 residues. Germline values: CDR1 LNHDA, CDR2 SQIVND (reference sequence). CDR3 nucleotides: TGTGCCAGTTATTTCGACAGGAACTACACCTTC. It translates to CASYFDRNYTF.

This clone was seen only once. The V and J genes are TRBV29-1 and TRBJ2-3; TRBD1 might be the D (6 bases). The CDR3 length is 13 residues. Deletions cut 3 bases from V and 2 bases from J, with 9 bases between. Germline loops: CDR1 SQVTM, CDR2 ANQGSEA. In DNA, the CDR3 is TGCAGCGTTGACAGGGGTAACACAGATACGCAGTATTTT. Translated: CSVDRGNTDTQYF.

V and J are TRBV5-1 and TRBJ2-3; 11 bases line up with TRBD1. Germline CDR1 SGHRS, CDR2 YFSETQ. The length of the CDR3 is 14 residues. V shed 4 bases and J 6 bases; nucleotides not matched to a gene: 4. Written as DNA, the CDR3 is TGCGCCAGCAGCCCCCGGGACAGGGGGGATACGCAGTATTTT. It encodes CASSPRDRGDTQYF.

The chain uses TRBV28 and TRBJ1-5, with a possible D match to TRBD1 (5 bases). The CDR3 has 13 amino acids. Trimming left V 2 bases short and J 5 bases short, with 7 bases between. Germline V gene sequence: CDR1 MDHEN, CDR2 SYDVKM. The CDR3 sequence is CASSLDSYQPQHF. For the CDR3, the DNA is TGTGCCAGCAGTTTAGACAGCTATCAGCCCCAGCATTTT.

This chain links TRBV4-1 with TRBJ1-1; 10 nucleotides line up with TRBD1. With V trimmed by 3 bases and J by 1 base, 5 bases remained unmatched. Per germline, CDR1 MGHRA and CDR2 YSYEKL. CDR3 length: 16 amino acids. Here the CDR3 DNA reads TGCGCCAGCAGCCAGCCCAGACAGGGGGCGAACACTGAAGCTTTCTTT. Translated, it gives CASSQPRQGANTEAFF.

The V call is TRBV6-1, the J call TRBJ1-1; possibly TRBD1 for D (6 bases). CDR1 MNHNS and CDR2 SASEGT come from the germline V gene. The V end lost 10 bases, the J end lost 1 base, and 10 bases lay between the germline ends. The CDR3 runs to 12 residues. The CDR3 sequence: CATRTANTEAFF. The CDR3 DNA is TGTGCCACAAGGACAGCGAACACTGAAGCTTTCTTT.

The J gene is TRBJ2-2, the V gene TRBV10-3, with 13 positions matching TRBD2. The CDR3 has 16 amino acids. Germline CDR1 and CDR2: ENHRY and SYGVKD. The junction had 10 bases not matched to a gene; V was cut back by 8 bases and J by 7 bases. The CDR3, as DNA: TGTGCCATCCGACTAGCGGGAGGAGAATTAGGCGGGGAGCTGTTTTTT. This sequence encodes CAIRLAGGELGGELFF.

The J gene is TRBJ1-4, the V gene TRBV6-5; D uncertain. Germline values: CDR1 MNHEY, CDR2 SVGAGI. Trimming left V 0 bases short and J 7 bases short, with 12 bases between. The CDR3 is 15 residues long. CDR3 loop: CASSYSGRQAEKLFF. CDR3 in DNA: TGTGCCAGCAGTTACTCAGGCAGGCAAGCTGAAAAACTGTTTTTT.

The genes are TRBV19 and TRBJ2-3; 7 positions agree with TRBD2. This CDR3 region has 14 residues. Germline assignment: CDR1 LNHDA and CDR2 SQIVND (reference sequence). Trimming cost V 5 bases and J 3 bases; bases outside gene matches: 5. The CDR3 DNA is TGTGCCAGTAGTTCCGGACTAGGAACAGATACGCAGTATTTT. Residues: CASSSGLGTDTQYF.

J is TRBJ2-1 and V is TRBV25-1; 13 bases fit TRBD2. Germline lookup yields CDR1 MGHDK and CDR2 SYGVNS. There are 15 residues in the CDR3. V trimming: 5 bases; J trimming: 5 bases; junction bases outside the gene matches: 3. This chain's CDR3 is CASSRGLAGNNEQFF. CDR3 DNA: TGTGCCAGCAGTAGGGGACTAGCGGGGAACAATGAGCAGTTCTTC.

The chain has TRBV7-6 and TRBJ2-2; weak D call: TRBD2 (5 bases). V was trimmed by 1 base and J by 0 bases, leaving 6 bases between them. Germline-derived CDR1 and CDR2 are SGHVS and FNYEAQ. CDR3 size: 15 residues. The CDR3 sequence is CASSLGGSNTGELFF. CDR3 in DNA: TGTGCCAGCAGCTTAGGCGGGTCGAACACCGGGGAGCTGTTTTTT. Complete variable domain (other parts from reference TRBV7-6 and TRBJ2-2): GAGVSQSPRYKVTKRGQDVALRCDPISGHVSLYWYRQALGQGPEFLTYFNYEAQQDKSGLPNDRFSAERPEGSISTLTIQRTEQRDSAMYRCASSLGGSNTGELFFGEGSRLTVL.

The table lists this clone with a few counts. The chain combines TRBV10-3 with TRBJ2-7, with a tentative D call TRBD2 (5 bases). Trimming stripped 4 bases from V and 0 bases from J, with 13 bases between. The CDR3 runs to 15 residues. Germline CDR1 and CDR2: ENHRY and SYGVKD. The CDR3 spells CAISGREKTSYEQYF. The CDR3 region has the DNA TGTGCCATCAGTGGTAGGGAGAAAACCTCCTACGAGCAGTACTTC.

The chain joins TRBV11-3 to TRBJ2-1, with 7 nucleotides matching TRBD2. CDR3 size: 16 residues. V gave up 4 bases and J gave up 7 bases; unmatched junction bases: 13. Germline values: CDR1 SGHNT, CDR2 YENEEA. Here the CDR3 reads CASSSSSGARENEQFF. The CDR3 DNA sequence: TGTGCCAGCAGCTCTTCCAGCGGGGCAAGGGAGAATGAGCAGTTCTTC.

V and J are TRBV14 and TRBJ1-2; a weak D match, TRBD1 (5 bases). Germline lookup yields CDR1 SGHDN and CDR2 FVKESK. The CDR3 length is 14 residues. V was pared by 1 base and J by 2 bases, with 8 bases between. The CDR3 spells CASSQGQINYGYTF. As DNA, the CDR3 is TGTGCCAGCAGCCAAGGACAGATAAACTATGGCTACACCTTC. Together with reference TRBV14 and TRBJ1-2, the CDR3 gives the full variable domain: EAGVTQFPSHSVIEKGQTVTLRCDPISGHDNLYWYRRVMGKEIKFLLHFVKESKQDESGMPNNRFLAERTGGTYSTLKVQPAELEDSGVYFCASSQGQINYGYTFGSGTRLTVV.

The chain combines TRBV6-6 with TRBJ2-5, with no clear D. The V end was cut by 2 bases, the J end by 3 bases, with 7 bases between. The CDR3 covers 13 residues. Germline V gene data show CDR1 as MNHNY and CDR2 as SVGAGI (reference sequence). The CDR3 spells CASSYAPKETQYF. The DNA for the CDR3 is TGTGCCAGCAGTTACGCGCCCAAAGAGACCCAGTACTTC.

This chain uses TRBV5-1 with TRBJ1-1, with TRBD1 as a possible D gene (6 bases). Deletions cut 2 bases from V and 0 bases from J, with 11 bases between. The CDR3 is made up of 15 amino acids. Per the germline V gene, CDR1 is SGHRS and CDR2 is YFSETQ. The CDR3 loop is CASSLRTALNTEAFF. The CDR3 coding sequence is TGCGCCAGCAGCTTACGGACAGCCTTGAACACTGAAGCTTTCTTT.

Details on this clone: At one end the junction does not follow the germline gene, possibly because of a read error. J is TRBJ2-2 and V is TRBV7-7, with 8 bases aligning to TRBD2. CDR3 length: 17 residues. CDR1 is SSHAT and CDR2 is FNYEAQ in the germline V gene (reference sequence). CDR3 residues: CASSLSGVAGPTGELFF. The CDR3 coding sequence is TGTGCTAGCAGCTTATCCGGAGTAGCGGGACCCACCGGGGAGCTGTTTTTT.